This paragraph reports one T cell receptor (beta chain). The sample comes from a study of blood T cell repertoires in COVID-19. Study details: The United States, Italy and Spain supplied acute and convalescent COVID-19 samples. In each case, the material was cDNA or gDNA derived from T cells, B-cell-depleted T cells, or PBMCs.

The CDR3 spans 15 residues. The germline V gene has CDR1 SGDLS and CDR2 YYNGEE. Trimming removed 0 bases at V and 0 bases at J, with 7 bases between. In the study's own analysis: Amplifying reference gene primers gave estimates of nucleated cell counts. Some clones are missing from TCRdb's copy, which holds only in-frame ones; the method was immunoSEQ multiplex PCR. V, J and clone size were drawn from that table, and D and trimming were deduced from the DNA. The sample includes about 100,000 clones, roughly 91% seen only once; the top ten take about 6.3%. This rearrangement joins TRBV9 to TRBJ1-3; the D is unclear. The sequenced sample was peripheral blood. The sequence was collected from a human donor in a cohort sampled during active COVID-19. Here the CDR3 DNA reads TGTGCCAGCAGCGTAGGGAGCGCCTCTGGAAACACCATATATTTT. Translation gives CASSVGSASGNTIYF.